The clone carrying this TCR beta chain was picked up many times. What it binds is unknown. This sample stems from a study of type 1 regulatory T cells. For the study at large: This in vitro CD4 product, T-allo10, is enriched for Tr1 cells and alloantigen-specific.

TCRdb used MiXCR to reprocess the reads, holding one entry per CDR3 protein. The sample includes 13,000 to 15,000 distinct CDR3 sequences, roughly an eighth of them seen just once. CDR3 length: 13 residues. The V end was cut by 6 bases, the J end by 1 base, with 9 bases between. The chain combines TRBV12-3 or TRBV12-4 with TRBJ2-5; D might be TRBD1 (6 bases). Sequenced: cultured T cells, either the whole culture or a sorted T cell fraction (not recorded which). This receptor was obtained from a human donor in good health. The CDR3 nucleotides read TGTGCCAGCAGCCTGGGGGCCCAAGAGACCCAGTACTTC. Encoded protein: CASSLGAQETQYF.